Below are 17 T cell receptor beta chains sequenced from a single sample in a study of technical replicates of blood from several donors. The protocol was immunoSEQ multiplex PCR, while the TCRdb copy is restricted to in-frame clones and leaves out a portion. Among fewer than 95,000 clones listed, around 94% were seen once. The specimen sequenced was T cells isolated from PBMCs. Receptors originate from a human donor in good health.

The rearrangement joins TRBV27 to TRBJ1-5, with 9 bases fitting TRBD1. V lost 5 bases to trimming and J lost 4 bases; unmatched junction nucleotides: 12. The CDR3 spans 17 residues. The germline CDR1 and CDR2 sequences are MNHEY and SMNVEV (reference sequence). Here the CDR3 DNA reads TGTGCCAGCAGTCCCCTCCCCGGGACAGGGATAAATCAGCCCCAGCATTTT. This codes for CASSPLPGTGINQPQHF.

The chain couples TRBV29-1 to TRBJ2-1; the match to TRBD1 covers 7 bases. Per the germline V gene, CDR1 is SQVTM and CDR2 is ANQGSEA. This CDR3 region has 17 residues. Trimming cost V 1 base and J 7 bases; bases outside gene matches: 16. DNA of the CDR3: TGCAGCGTTGAAGGGGTACAGGGGATATCTACGGGTAATGAGCAGTTCTTC. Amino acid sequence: CSVEGVQGISTGNEQFF.

CDR3 sequence (DNA): TGTGCCAGCAGCTTCACTAGCGGGAGAGGCCCCGGGGAGCTGTTTTTT. This gives the protein CASSFTSGRGPGELFF. The chain employs TRBV11-2 and TRBJ2-2, with TRBD2 identical over 11 bases. The CDR3 totals 16 residues. Germline V gene lookup returns CDR1 SGHAT and CDR2 FQNNGV. The V and J ends lost 3 bases and 6 bases, in that order; junction bases with no gene match: 6.

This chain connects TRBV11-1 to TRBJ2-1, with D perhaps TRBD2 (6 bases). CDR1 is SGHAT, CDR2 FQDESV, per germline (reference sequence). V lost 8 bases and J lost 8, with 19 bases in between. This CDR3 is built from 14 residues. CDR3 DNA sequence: TGTGCCAGCCGACCGGGGGTCGGCGTATATGAGCAGTTCTTC. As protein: CASRPGVGVYEQFF.

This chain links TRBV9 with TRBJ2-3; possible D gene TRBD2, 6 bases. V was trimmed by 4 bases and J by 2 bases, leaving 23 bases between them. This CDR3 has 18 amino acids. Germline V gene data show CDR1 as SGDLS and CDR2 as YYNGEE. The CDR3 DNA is TGTGCCAGCAGCCCGTCAGGTTCCGGCGGGATGCTCACAGATACGCAGTATTTT. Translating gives CASSPSGSGGMLTDTQYF.

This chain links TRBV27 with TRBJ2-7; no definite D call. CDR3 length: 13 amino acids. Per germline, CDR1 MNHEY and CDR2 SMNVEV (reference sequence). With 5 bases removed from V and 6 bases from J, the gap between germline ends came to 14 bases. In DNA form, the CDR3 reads TGTGCCAGCAGTCCCCCTAGTCCCCTCGAGCAGTACTTC. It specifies CASSPPSPLEQYF.

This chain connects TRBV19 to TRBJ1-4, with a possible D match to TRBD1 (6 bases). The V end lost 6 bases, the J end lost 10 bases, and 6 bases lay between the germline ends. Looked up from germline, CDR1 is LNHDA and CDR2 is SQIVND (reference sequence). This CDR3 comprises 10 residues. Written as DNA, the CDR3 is TGTGCCAGTAGACAGGGAAAACTGTTTTTT. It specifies CASRQGKLFF.

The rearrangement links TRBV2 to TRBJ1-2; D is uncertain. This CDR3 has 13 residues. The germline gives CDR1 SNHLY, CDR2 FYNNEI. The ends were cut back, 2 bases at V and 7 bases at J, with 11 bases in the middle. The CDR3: CASSETVEAGYTF. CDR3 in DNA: TGTGCCAGCAGTGAAACGGTGGAGGCTGGCTACACCTTC.

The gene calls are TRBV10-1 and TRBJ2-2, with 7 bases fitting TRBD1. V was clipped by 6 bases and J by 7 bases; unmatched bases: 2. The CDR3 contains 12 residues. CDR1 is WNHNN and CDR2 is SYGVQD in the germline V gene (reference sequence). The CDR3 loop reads CASRQGNGELFF. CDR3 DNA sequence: TGCGCCAGCAGACAGGGGAACGGGGAGCTGTTTTTT.

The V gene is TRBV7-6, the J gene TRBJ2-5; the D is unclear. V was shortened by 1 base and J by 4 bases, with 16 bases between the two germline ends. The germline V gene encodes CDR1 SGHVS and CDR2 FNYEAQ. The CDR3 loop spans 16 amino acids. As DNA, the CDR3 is TGTGCCAGCAGCTTAGGGAACACGGCACTAACAGAGACCCAGTACTTC. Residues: CASSLGNTALTETQYF. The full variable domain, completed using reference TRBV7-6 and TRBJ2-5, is GAGVSQSPRYKVTKRGQDVALRCDPISGHVSLYWYRQALGQGPEFLTYFNYEAQQDKSGLPNDRFSAERPEGSISTLTIQRTEQRDSAMYRCASSLGNTALTETQYFGPGTRLLVL.

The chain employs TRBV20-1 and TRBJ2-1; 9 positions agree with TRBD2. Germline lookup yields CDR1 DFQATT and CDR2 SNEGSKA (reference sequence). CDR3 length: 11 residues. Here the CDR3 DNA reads TGCAAGACTAGCGGCTACAATGAGCAGTTCTTC. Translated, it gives CKTSGYNEQFF.

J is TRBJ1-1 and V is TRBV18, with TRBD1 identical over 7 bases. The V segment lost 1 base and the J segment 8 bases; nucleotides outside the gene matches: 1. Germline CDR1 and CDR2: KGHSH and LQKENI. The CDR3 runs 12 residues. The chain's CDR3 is CASSPRDREAFF. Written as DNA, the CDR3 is TGTGCCAGCTCACCACGGGACAGAGAAGCTTTCTTT.

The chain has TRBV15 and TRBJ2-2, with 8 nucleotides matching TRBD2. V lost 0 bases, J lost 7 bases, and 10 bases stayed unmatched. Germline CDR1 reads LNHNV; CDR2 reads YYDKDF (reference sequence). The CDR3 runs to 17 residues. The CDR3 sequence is CATSRDVAGFLGGELFF. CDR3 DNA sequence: TGTGCCACCAGCAGAGATGTAGCGGGATTTTTGGGCGGGGAGCTGTTTTTT. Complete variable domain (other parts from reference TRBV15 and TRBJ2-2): DAMVIQNPRYQVTQFGKPVTLSCSQTLNHNVMYWYQQKSSQAPKLLFHYYDKDFNNEADTPDNFQSRRPNTSFCFLDIRSPGLGDTAMYLCATSRDVAGFLGGELFFGEGSRLTVL.

CDR3 protein: CASSYQHRTEAFF. The CDR3 coding sequence is TGTGCCAGCAGCTACCAACACCGCACTGAAGCTTTCTTT. The J gene is TRBJ1-1, the V gene TRBV7-6; unclear D gene. The CDR3 has 13 amino acids. The germline CDR1 and CDR2 sequences are SGHVS and FNYEAQ. V lost 4 bases, J lost 4 bases, and 10 bases lay in between.

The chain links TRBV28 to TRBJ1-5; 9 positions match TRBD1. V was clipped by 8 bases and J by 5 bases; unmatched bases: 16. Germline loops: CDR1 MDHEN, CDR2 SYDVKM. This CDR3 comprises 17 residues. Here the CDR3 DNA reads TGTGCCAGCCACAAGGGACAGGGATCCGGTCATCATCAGCCCCAGCATTTT. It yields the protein CASHKGQGSGHHQPQHF.

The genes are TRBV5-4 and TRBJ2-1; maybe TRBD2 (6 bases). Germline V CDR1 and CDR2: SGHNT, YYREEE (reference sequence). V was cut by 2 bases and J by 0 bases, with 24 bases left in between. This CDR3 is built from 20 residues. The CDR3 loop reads CASSLGAIWGLEDSYNEQFF. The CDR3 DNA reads TGTGCCAGCAGCTTAGGCGCGATCTGGGGACTTGAAGACTCCTACAATGAGCAGTTCTTC. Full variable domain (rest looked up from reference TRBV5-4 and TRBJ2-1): ETGVTQSPTHLIKTRGQQVTLRCSSQSGHNTVSWYQQALGQGPQFIFQYYREEENGRGNFPPRFSGLQFPNYSSELNVNALELDDSALYLCASSLGAIWGLEDSYNEQFFGPGTRLTVL.

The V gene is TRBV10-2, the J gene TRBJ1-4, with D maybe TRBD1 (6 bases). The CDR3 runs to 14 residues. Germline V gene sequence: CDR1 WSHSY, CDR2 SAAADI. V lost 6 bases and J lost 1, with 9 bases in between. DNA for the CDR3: TGCGCCAGCAGGGCAGGGGTAACTAATGAAAAACTGTTTTTT. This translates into CASRAGVTNEKLFF.